The count of the clone carrying this T cell receptor beta chain is one. This record comes from a study of OX40 agonist ivuxolimab in advanced cancers. Here immunoSEQ multiplex PCR was the method, and the copy in TCRdb shows in-frame clones only, minus some. The repertoire holds roughly 70,000 clones, with around 82% as singletons. Germline V CDR1 and CDR2: SSHAT, FNYEAQ (reference sequence). Trimming took 6 bases from V and 5 from J; bases not matched to a gene: 9. CDR3 size: 14 residues. The specimen comprised CD4+ or CD8+ T cells sorted from blood, sampled in a trial of the OX40 agonist ivuxolimab. The sequence was obtained from an adult with an advanced solid tumor such as melanoma, head and neck, liver or kidney cancer. V is TRBV7-7 and J is TRBJ2-5, with 7 bases aligning to TRBD2. The CDR3 protein is CASSVAGVGETQYF. In DNA, the CDR3 is TGTGCCAGCAGTGTTGCGGGGGTGGGCGAGACCCAGTACTTC.